This T cell receptor (beta chain) stems from a study of T cells and Merkel cell carcinoma outcomes. General study results and limits: Merkel cell carcinoma outcomes were reportedly predicted by repertoire and T-cell density.

The table came from immunoSEQ multiplex PCR; TCRdb's copy has only in-frame clones and leaves some out. This table has 12,000 to 15,000 clones, roughly 92% appearing once. Germline V CDR1 and CDR2: KGHSH, LQKENI. V lost 3 bases, J lost 3 bases, and 11 bases stayed unmatched. The CDR3 has 18 amino acids. About this clone itself: What it binds is unknown.

This clonotype was obtained from a human donor with Merkel cell carcinoma. The chain is built from TRBV18 and TRBJ2-6; 7 bases are shared with TRBD1. Material: tumor tissue from Merkel cell carcinoma. CDR3 sequence reads: CASSPDRDLSGGANVLTF. The DNA of the CDR3 is TGTGCCAGCTCACCTGACAGGGATTTATCGGGTGGGGCCAACGTCCTGACTTTC.